This T cell receptor beta chain came from a study of cytomegalovirus exposure and HLA in healthy donors. Broader study findings: A later analysis found first-cohort TCR clusters tended to co-occur in the 90 to 150 validation repertoires.

The data were produced by immunoSEQ multiplex PCR, yet TCRdb's version contains in-frame clones alone and is incomplete. The data show about 300,000 clones, with around 87% seen just once and 0.92% held by the top ten. This CDR3 comprises 12 residues. CDR1 is MDHEN and CDR2 is SYDVKM in the germline V gene. Comment on this clone: Its matching antigen is unknown. A read error may produce the germline difference seen at one junction end.

This TCR derives from a woman aged 18-29 years in good health and CMV-seronegative. Sequenced input: PBMCs. The rearrangement joins TRBV28 to TRBJ1-2, with D unresolved. The CDR3 DNA reads as TGTGCCAGCAGTACAGCTAATTATGGCTACACCTTC. Its translation: CASSTANYGYTF.